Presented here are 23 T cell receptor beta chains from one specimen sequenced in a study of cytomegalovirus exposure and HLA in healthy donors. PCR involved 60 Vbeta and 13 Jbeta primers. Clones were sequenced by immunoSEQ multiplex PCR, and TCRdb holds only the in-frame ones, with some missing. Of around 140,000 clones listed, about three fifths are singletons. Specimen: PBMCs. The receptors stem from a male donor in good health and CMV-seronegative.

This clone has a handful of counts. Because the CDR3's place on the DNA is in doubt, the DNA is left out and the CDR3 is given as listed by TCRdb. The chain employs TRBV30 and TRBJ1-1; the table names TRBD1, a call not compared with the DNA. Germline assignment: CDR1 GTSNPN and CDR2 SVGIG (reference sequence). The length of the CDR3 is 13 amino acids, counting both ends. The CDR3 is CAWSFFGQGGAFF.

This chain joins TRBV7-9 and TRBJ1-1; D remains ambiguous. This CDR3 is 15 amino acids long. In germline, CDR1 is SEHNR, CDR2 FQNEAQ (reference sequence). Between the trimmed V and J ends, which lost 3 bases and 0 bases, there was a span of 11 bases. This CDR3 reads CASSLGRAMNTEAFF. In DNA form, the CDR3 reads TGTGCCAGCAGCTTGGGCAGAGCTATGAACACTGAAGCTTTCTTT. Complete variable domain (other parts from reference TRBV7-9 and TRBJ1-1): DTGVSQNPRHKITKRGQNVTFRCDPISEHNRLYWYRQTLGQGPEFLTYFQNEAQLEKSRLLSDRFSAERPKGSFSTLEIQRTEQGDSAMYLCASSLGRAMNTEAFFGQGTRLTVV.

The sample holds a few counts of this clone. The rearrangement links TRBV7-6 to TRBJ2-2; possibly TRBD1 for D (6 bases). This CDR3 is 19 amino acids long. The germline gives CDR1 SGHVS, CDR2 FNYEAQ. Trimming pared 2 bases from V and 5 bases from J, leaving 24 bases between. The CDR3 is CASSLPRQVRTENTGELFF. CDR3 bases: TGTGCCAGCAGCTTACCACGACAGGTCCGAACTGAGAATACCGGGGAGCTGTTTTTT.

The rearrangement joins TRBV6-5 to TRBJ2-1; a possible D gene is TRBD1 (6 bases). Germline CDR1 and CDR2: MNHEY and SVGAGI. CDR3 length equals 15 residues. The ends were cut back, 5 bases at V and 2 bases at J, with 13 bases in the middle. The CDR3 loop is CASSGGGRAYNEQFF. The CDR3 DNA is TGTGCCAGCAGTGGGGGCGGAAGAGCCTACAATGAGCAGTTCTTC.

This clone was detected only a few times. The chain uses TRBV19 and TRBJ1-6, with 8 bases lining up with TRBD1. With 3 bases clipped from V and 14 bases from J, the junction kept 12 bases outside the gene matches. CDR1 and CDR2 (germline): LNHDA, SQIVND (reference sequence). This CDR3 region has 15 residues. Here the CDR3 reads CASSIDRGSGLALHF. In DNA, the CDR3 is TGTGCCAGTAGTATTGACAGGGGAAGCGGCTTGGCCCTCCACTTT.

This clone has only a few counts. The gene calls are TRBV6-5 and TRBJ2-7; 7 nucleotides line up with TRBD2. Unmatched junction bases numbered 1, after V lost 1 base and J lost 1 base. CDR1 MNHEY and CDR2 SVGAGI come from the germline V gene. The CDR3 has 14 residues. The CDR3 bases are TGTGCCAGCAGTTACTGGGAGGGATCCTACGAGCAGTACTTC. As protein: CASSYWEGSYEQYF.

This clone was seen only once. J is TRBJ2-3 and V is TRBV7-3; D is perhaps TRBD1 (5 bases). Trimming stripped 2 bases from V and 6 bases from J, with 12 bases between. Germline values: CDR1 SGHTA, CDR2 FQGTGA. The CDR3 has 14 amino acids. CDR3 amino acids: CASSLLGGADTQYF. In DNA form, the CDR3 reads TGTGCCAGCAGCTTATTAGGTGGGGCGGATACGCAGTATTTT.

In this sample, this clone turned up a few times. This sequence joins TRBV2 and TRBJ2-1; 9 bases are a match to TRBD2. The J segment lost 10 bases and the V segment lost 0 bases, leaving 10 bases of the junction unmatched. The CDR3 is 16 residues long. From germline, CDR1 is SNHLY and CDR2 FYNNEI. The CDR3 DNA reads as TGTGCCAGCAGTGAAGCGCTTGTGGTAGCGGGGGTCGAGCAGTTCTTC. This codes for CASSEALVVAGVEQFF.

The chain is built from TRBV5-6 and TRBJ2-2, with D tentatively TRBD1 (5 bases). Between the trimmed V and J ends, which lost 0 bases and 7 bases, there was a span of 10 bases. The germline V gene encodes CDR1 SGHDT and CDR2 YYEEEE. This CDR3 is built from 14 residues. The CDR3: CASSLVGAGGELFF. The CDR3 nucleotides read TGTGCCAGCAGCTTGGTAGGGGCTGGCGGGGAGCTGTTTTTT.

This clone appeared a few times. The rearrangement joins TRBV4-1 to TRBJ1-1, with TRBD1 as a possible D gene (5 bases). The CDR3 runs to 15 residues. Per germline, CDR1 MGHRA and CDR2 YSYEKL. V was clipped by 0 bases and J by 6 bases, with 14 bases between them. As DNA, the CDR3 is TGCGCCAGCAGCCAAGATAGGGCAGGGATGTCTGAAGCTTTCTTT. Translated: CASSQDRAGMSEAFF.

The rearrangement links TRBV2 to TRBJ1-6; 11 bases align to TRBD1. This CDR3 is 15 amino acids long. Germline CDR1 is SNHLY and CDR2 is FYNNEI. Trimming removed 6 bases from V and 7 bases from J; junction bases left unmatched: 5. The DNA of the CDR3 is TGTGCCAGCAGGGACAGGGGGCTGCGGAATTCACCCCTCCACTTT. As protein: CASRDRGLRNSPLHF. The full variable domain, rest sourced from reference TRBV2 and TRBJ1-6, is EPEVTQTPSHQVTQMGQEVILRCVPISNHLYFYWYRQILGQKVEFLVSFYNNEISEKSEIFDDQFSVERPDGSNFTLKIRSTKLEDSAMYFCASRDRGLRNSPLHFGNGTRLTVT.

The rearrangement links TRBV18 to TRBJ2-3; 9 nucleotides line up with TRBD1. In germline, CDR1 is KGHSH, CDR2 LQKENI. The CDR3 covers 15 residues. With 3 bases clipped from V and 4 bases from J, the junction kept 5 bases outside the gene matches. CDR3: CASSPYRGRSDTQYF. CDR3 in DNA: TGTGCCAGCTCACCGTACAGGGGGCGATCAGATACGCAGTATTTT.

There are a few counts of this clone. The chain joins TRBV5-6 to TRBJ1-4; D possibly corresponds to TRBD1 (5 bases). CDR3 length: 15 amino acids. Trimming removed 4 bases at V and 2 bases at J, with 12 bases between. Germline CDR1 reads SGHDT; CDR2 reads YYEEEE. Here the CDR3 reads CASSVSGLTNEKLFF. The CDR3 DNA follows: TGTGCCAGCAGCGTATCAGGGCTGACTAATGAAAAACTGTTTTTT.

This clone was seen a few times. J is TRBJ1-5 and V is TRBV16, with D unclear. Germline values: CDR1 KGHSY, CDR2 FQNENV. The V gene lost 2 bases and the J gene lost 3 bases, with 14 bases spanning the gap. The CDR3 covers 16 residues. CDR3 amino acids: CASSQEERGLNQPQHF. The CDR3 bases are TGTGCCAGCAGCCAAGAGGAAAGAGGCCTCAATCAGCCCCAGCATTTT.

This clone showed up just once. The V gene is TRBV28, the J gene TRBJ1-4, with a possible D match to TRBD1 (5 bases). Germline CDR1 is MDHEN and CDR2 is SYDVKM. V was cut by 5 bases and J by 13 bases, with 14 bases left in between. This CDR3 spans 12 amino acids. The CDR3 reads CASSVQVGGLFF. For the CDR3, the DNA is TGTGCCAGCAGTGTACAGGTGGGGGGACTGTTTTTT.

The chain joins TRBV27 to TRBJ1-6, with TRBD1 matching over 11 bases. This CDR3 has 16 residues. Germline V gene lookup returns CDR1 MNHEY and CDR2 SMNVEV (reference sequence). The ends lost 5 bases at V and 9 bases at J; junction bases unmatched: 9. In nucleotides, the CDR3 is TGTGCCAGCAGTCCCTCCCCGGGACAGGGGGTTTCACCCCTCCACTTT. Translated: CASSPSPGQGVSPLHF.

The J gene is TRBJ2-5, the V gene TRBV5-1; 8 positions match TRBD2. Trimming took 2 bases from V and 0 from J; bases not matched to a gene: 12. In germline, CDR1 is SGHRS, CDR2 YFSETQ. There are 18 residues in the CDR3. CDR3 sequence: CASSFGRSGGQYQETQYF. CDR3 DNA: TGCGCCAGCAGCTTCGGGAGGAGCGGGGGCCAGTACCAAGAGACCCAGTACTTC.

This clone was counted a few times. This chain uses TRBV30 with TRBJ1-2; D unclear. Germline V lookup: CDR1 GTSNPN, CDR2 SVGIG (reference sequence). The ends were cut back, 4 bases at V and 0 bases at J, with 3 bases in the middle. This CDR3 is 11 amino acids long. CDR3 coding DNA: TGTGCCTGGACCACTAACTATGGCTACACCTTC. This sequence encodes CAWTTNYGYTF.

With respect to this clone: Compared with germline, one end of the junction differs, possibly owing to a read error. The CDR3 is CASGSRANYGYPF. The CDR3 region has the DNA TGTGCCAGTGGAAGCAGGGCTAACTATGGCTACCCCTTC. This chain joins TRBV2 and TRBJ1-2; D may be TRBD1 (5 bases). The CDR3 contains 13 residues. CDR1 is SNHLY, CDR2 FYNNEI, per germline.

CDR3 amino acids: CASSLGVANTEAFF. The CDR3 DNA reads TGTGCCAGCAGCTTGGGTGTGGCGAACACTGAAGCTTTCTTT. The chain has TRBV5-6 and TRBJ1-1; D remains unclear. The CDR3 has 14 amino acids. Germline-derived CDR1 and CDR2 are SGHDT and YYEEEE. Deletions cut 0 bases from V and 1 base from J, with 7 bases between.

The CDR3 DNA is TGTGCCAGCAGAGAACAGTTCAATTCACCCCTCCACTTT. Translation gives CASREQFNSPLHF. The gene calls are TRBV6-1 and TRBJ1-6; D ambiguous. V lost 6 bases, J lost 7 bases, and 10 bases lay in between. The CDR3 is 13 residues long. Germline loops: CDR1 MNHNS, CDR2 SASEGT.

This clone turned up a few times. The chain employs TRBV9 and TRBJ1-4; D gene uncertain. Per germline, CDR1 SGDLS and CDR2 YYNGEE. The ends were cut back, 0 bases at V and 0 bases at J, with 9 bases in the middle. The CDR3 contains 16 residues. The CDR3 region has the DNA TGTGCCAGCAGCGTAGGTGGCCCAACAACTAATGAAAAACTGTTTTTT. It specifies CASSVGGPTTNEKLFF.

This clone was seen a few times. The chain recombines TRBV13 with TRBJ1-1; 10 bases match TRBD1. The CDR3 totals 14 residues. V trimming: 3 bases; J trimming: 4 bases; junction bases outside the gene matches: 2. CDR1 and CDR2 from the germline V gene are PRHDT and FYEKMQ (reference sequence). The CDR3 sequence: CASSLGQGITEAFF. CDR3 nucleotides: TGTGCCAGCAGCTTGGGACAGGGGATCACTGAAGCTTTCTTT. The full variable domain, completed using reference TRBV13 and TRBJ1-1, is AAGVIQSPRHLIKEKRETATLKCYPIPRHDTVYWYQQGPGQDPQFLISFYEKMQSDKGSIPDRFSAQQFSDYHSELNMSSLELGDSALYFCASSLGQGITEAFFGQGTRLTVV.